This T cell receptor (beta chain) was recorded in a study of tumor and adjacent non-tumor tissue in lung cancer. Three rounds of nested PCR, following a modified ARM-PCR protocol, produced the TCRbeta library. MiXCR, applied by TCRdb to the multiplex PCR reads, yields one record per CDR3 protein. Of approximately 120,000 distinct CDR3 sequences in the sample, about 63% were seen once. Trimming cost V 3 bases and J 6 bases, with 12 bases left between them. CDR3 length: 13 amino acids. CDR1 and CDR2 (germline): DFQATT, SNEGSKA (reference sequence). This sample's RNA came from whole unsorted tissue. This non-tumor lung sample came from over 3 cm beyond the tumor edge. Chemotherapy-naive patients with new lung cancer underwent thoracic surgery in China, August–November 2014. A word on this clonotype: The target antigen is unknown. Because it lacks the conserved phenylalanine or tryptophan at the end, this CDR3 is likely a read error.

Study-level results: TCR diversity was significantly greater in tumor than normal lung tissue. Shorter survival was associated with higher TCR diversity in tumors.

The receptor comes from a man in his 60s with non-small cell lung cancer. Sequenced sample: distant non-tumor lung tissue. V gene TRBV20-1 combines with J gene TRBJ1-5, with a possible D match to TRBD1 (5 bases). CDR3 sequence reads: CSASLERGQPQHY. The CDR3 region has the DNA TGCAGTGCTAGTTTGGAAAGGGGTCAGCCCCAGCATTAT.